The TCR beta chain under discussion was sequenced for a study of CD8+CD57+ T cells in acquired aplastic anemia. Study background: Sorting CD4+ and CD8+ cells gave DNA averaging 3.2 ug.

On this clonotype itself: As yet, its antigen is unknown.

Germline V lookup: CDR1 SNHLY, CDR2 FYNNEI. The CDR3 consists of 14 residues. The V end lost 3 bases, the J end lost 4 bases, and 7 bases lay between the germline ends. Sequencing involved patients with CD8+CD57+ cell expansion previously shown by flow cytometry. With no exception, the patients had severe acquired aplastic anemia. No therapy was given to patients before blood sampling. CDR3 and TCR beta VDJ profiling relied on genomic DNA as the template. A single record per CDR3 protein comes from TCRdb applying MiXCR to the reads. This table has 200,000 to 250,000 distinct CDR3 sequences, around 45% appearing once. Study outcomes and limitations: About 29 sequences, all CD8+ CDR3, were shared between patients and controls.

The V gene is TRBV2, the J gene TRBJ2-6; D is unclear. The sequenced material came from sorted CD4+, CD8+, or CD8+CD57+ T cells (not recorded which) from PBMCs. This clonotype was sampled from a human donor with aplastic anemia. The DNA for the CDR3 is TGTGCCAGCAGTGAGGTCAACGGGGCCAACGTCCTGACTTTC. As protein: CASSEVNGANVLTF.